The 14 T cell receptor beta chains below come from one sample, sequenced in a study of graft-versus-host responses after intestinal transplantation. The repertoire was sequenced with immunoSEQ multiplex PCR; TCRdb's copy has only in-frame clones and lacks some. Of 85,000 to 100,000 clones in the sample, 86% were seen once. The sample in question was PBMCs, obtained 255 days after intestinal transplant. These receptors were obtained from a human patient who received an intestinal transplant, so some T cells may come from the graft donor.

The CDR3 bases are TGTGCCAGCAGCGAGACACCGAACACTGAAGCTTTCTTT. Protein sequence: CASSETPNTEAFF. The chain combines TRBV2 with TRBJ1-1; D unclear. The germline V gene encodes CDR1 SNHLY and CDR2 FYNNEI. The CDR3 extends over 13 amino acids. The V and J ends lost 6 bases and 1 base respectively, with 9 bases between them.

The chain recombines TRBV19 with TRBJ2-3; 10 bases are shared with TRBD2. The CDR3 loop spans 17 amino acids. The ends lost 3 bases at V and 7 bases at J; junction bases unmatched: 13. In germline, CDR1 is LNHDA, CDR2 SQIVND (reference sequence). CDR3 region: CASSISHSGGTSYTQYF. For the CDR3, the DNA is TGTGCCAGTAGTATCTCTCATAGCGGGGGGACTTCCTATACGCAGTATTTT.

The chain is built from TRBV5-1 and TRBJ2-2; 12 nucleotides agree with TRBD2. Germline CDR1 SGHRS, CDR2 YFSETQ. The CDR3 length is 17 residues. J gave up 1 base and V 1 base, and 2 bases lay outside the gene matches. CDR3 protein: CASSLPLAGGNTGELFF. CDR3 nucleotide sequence: TGCGCCAGCAGCTTGCCACTAGCGGGAGGGAACACCGGGGAGCTGTTTTTT. Looking up the rest from reference TRBV5-1 and TRBJ2-2 gives the full variable domain: KAGVTQTPRYLIKTRGQQVTLSCSPISGHRSVSWYQQTPGQGLQFLFEYFSETQRNKGNFPGRFSGRQFSNSRSEMNVSTLELGDSALYLCASSLPLAGGNTGELFFGEGSRLTVL.

This chain links TRBV7-3 with TRBJ1-2; 7 bases are shared with TRBD1. Germline assignment: CDR1 SGHTA and CDR2 FQGTGA. There are 16 residues in the CDR3. The junction had 11 bases not matched to a gene; V was cut back by 2 bases and J by 5 bases. The CDR3 coding sequence is TGTGCCAGCAGCTTATATGACAGTCACAGGGGTTATGGCTACACCTTC. This translates into CASSLYDSHRGYGYTF.

This clone occurred a few times. The CDR3 nucleotides are TGTGCCAGCAGCCGTGGGACGGTTAATGAAAAACTGTTTTTT. This translates into CASSRGTVNEKLFF. This rearrangement joins TRBV13 to TRBJ1-4; possible D gene TRBD1, 5 bases. Looked up from germline, CDR1 is PRHDT and CDR2 is FYEKMQ (reference sequence). The CDR3 spans 14 residues. Trimming left V 5 bases short and J 4 bases short, with 11 bases between.

This clone appeared a single time. V is TRBV7-9 and J is TRBJ1-2; 11 nucleotides agree with TRBD1. The CDR3 is made up of 15 amino acids. Germline trimming cut 6 bases from V and 8 bases from J; bases unmatched to any gene: 11. Germline CDR1 reads SEHNR; CDR2 reads FQNEAQ (reference sequence). The chain's CDR3 is CASSLPQGQGDGYTF. DNA of the CDR3: TGTGCCAGCAGTTTACCCCAGGGACAGGGGGACGGCTACACCTTC.

The chain recombines TRBV4-2 with TRBJ1-1; tentative D call: TRBD1 (5 bases). This CDR3 contains 14 residues. CDR1 is LGHNA, CDR2 YNFKEQ, per germline. The V gene lost 0 bases and the J gene lost 2 bases, with 7 bases spanning the gap. The DNA for the CDR3 is TGTGCCAGCAGCCAAGAACAGGCCAACACTGAAGCTTTCTTT. It translates to CASSQEQANTEAFF.

The gene calls are TRBV15 and TRBJ2-3; 9 nucleotides agree with TRBD1. The germline V gene has CDR1 LNHNV and CDR2 YYDKDF (reference sequence). V dropped 4 bases and J dropped 7; count of bases not matched to a gene: 9. CDR3 size: 15 residues. The CDR3 here is CATSIDRGGSHTQYF. The CDR3 DNA follows: TGTGCCACCAGCATCGACAGGGGGGGTTCACATACGCAGTATTTT.

V and J are TRBV2 and TRBJ1-1; a possible D gene is TRBD1 (5 bases). The ends were cut back, 3 bases at V and 5 bases at J, with 16 bases in the middle. The CDR3 is made up of 15 amino acids. The germline CDR1 and CDR2 sequences are SNHLY and FYNNEI. Written as DNA, the CDR3 is TGTGCCAGCAGTGACCCGGGGACCCGGGGGACTGAAGCTTTCTTT. Residues: CASSDPGTRGTEAFF.

This chain joins TRBV11-2 and TRBJ2-3; D possibly matches TRBD1 or TRBD2 (5 bases each). Germline V lookup: CDR1 SGHAT, CDR2 FQNNGV. The CDR3 loop spans 16 amino acids. V lost 5 bases to trimming and J lost 0 bases, with 15 bases between them. This CDR3 reads CASSPGTTSSTDTQYF. As DNA, the CDR3 is TGTGCCAGCAGCCCCGGGACCACCTCTAGCACAGATACGCAGTATTTT.

The chain is built from TRBV11-2 and TRBJ2-2, with D perhaps matching TRBD2 (7 bases). Germline-derived CDR1 and CDR2 are SGHAT and FQNNGV. Trimming took 7 bases from V and 4 from J, leaving 19 bases between them. The CDR3 runs 16 residues. CDR3 coding DNA: TGTGCCAGCAACCCGAGGGGGGGGCAGGGCACCGGGGAGCTGTTTTTT. It specifies CASNPRGGQGTGELFF.

The chain is built from TRBV19 and TRBJ1-1; the match to TRBD1 covers 8 bases. This CDR3 region has 14 residues. Germline V CDR1 and CDR2: LNHDA, SQIVND (reference sequence). Trimming removed 6 bases from V and 2 bases from J; junction bases left unmatched: 5. In DNA, the CDR3 is TGTGCCAGTAGGTCGGGACAGGATAACACTGAAGCTTTCTTT. Encoded protein: CASRSGQDNTEAFF.

The rearrangement links TRBV29-1 to TRBJ2-2; no clear D gene. The length of the CDR3 is 13 residues. The V end lost 3 bases, the J end lost 0 bases, and 5 bases lay between the germline ends. The germline V gene has CDR1 SQVTM and CDR2 ANQGSEA. In DNA, the CDR3 is TGCAGCGTTGAGCCAGCGAACACCGGGGAGCTGTTTTTT. This encodes CSVEPANTGELFF.

This chain connects TRBV29-1 to TRBJ2-1, with D uncertain. Looked up from germline, CDR1 is SQVTM and CDR2 is ANQGSEA. The CDR3 contains 10 residues. Trimming removed 4 bases from V and 5 bases from J, with 3 bases in between. The chain's CDR3 is CSVGDNEQFF. The DNA for the CDR3 is TGCAGCGTTGGCGACAATGAGCAGTTCTTC.